The 14 T cell receptor beta chains presented below share a single source sample, sequenced in a study of PD-1 blockade in classical Hodgkin lymphoma. Some clones are missing from TCRdb's copy, which holds only in-frame ones; the method was immunoSEQ multiplex PCR. Among about 44,000 clones listed, 66% were seen once. Noted time point: cycle 4 day 1 (C4D1), after five to seven weeks of nivolumab. Relapse after autologous stem cell transplantation occurred in every patient, and brentuximab vedotin exposure varied. This specimen consisted of peripheral blood mononuclear cells (PBMCs), obtained before the fourth cycle of nivolumab. The origin of the receptors is a human donor with classical Hodgkin lymphoma.

The chain is built from TRBV4-1 and TRBJ1-5; tentative D call: TRBD1 (5 bases). Germline V gives CDR1 MGHRA, CDR2 YSYEKL. The CDR3 runs to 18 residues. The germline V and J ends were trimmed by 0 bases and 3 bases, with 18 bases remaining between them. As DNA, the CDR3 is TGCGCCAGCAGCCAAGATACTTTAGAGACAGCCTCCAATCAGCCCCAGCATTTT. Protein sequence: CASSQDTLETASNQPQHF.

The DNA for the CDR3 is TGTGCCAGCAGCCGGGCGGGAGCCGTAGGGTACGAGCAGTACTTC. It is translated as CASSRAGAVGYEQYF. V gene TRBV5-6 combines with J gene TRBJ2-7; 7 bases match TRBD2. CDR3 length equals 15 residues. In germline, CDR1 is SGHDT, CDR2 YYEEEE. V trimming: 4 bases; J trimming: 4 bases; junction bases outside the gene matches: 11.

The gene calls are TRBV6-5 and TRBJ2-7; D uncertain. CDR1 and CDR2 (germline): MNHEY, SVGAGI. Trimming cost V 0 bases and J 2 bases, with 8 bases left between them. This CDR3 is built from 14 residues. In DNA form, the CDR3 reads TGTGCCAGCAGTTACTCGGTAGGGCCCTACGAGCAGTACTTC. Protein: CASSYSVGPYEQYF.

V gene TRBV7-2 combines with J gene TRBJ2-7, with TRBD2 matching over 7 bases. The J segment lost 7 bases and the V segment lost 5 bases, leaving 5 bases of the junction unmatched. The CDR3 has 12 amino acids. CDR1 and CDR2 (germline): SGHTA, FQGNSA. CDR3 DNA: TGTGCCAGCAGCCGTAGCGGGTTTGAGCAGTACTTC. Protein product: CASSRSGFEQYF.

The chain links TRBV4-1 to TRBJ2-7; D is unresolved. The CDR3 sequence is 16 residues long. V lost 0 bases to trimming and J lost 1 base, with 13 bases between them. Per germline, CDR1 MGHRA and CDR2 YSYEKL. The CDR3 coding sequence is TGCGCCAGCAGCCAAGATCGCTACCCCACATCCTACGAGCAGTACTTC. This sequence encodes CASSQDRYPTSYEQYF.

This clone was observed a few times. This chain joins TRBV21-1 and TRBJ2-7; the table's D gene call, TRBD1, was not cross checked with the DNA. TRBV21-1 is given as a pseudogene. This CDR3 contains 16 residues. The CDR3, as DNA: TGTGCCAGCAGCAACAACGAAGTCAGGGAAGTCCACGAGCAGTACTTC. Its translation is CASSNNEVREVHEQYF.

The chain recombines TRBV30 with TRBJ1-4; D not resolved. Germline CDR1 and CDR2: GTSNPN and SVGIG (reference sequence). The CDR3 spans 14 residues. The V and J ends lost 5 bases and 4 bases respectively, with 14 bases between them. CDR3 DNA: TGTGCCTGGGGGGAAGCCCAAGTTAATGAAAAACTGTTTTTT. It translates to CAWGEAQVNEKLFF.

The chain carries TRBV29-1 and TRBJ1-1, with 7 bases identical to TRBD1. Germline V gene data show CDR1 as SQVTM and CDR2 as ANQGSEA. V dropped 8 bases and J dropped 2; count of bases not matched to a gene: 5. CDR3 length: 12 amino acids. The CDR3 is CSTRQGNTEAFF. DNA of the CDR3: TGCAGCACAAGACAGGGAAACACTGAAGCTTTCTTT.

This clone has at least ten counts. The V and J genes are TRBV7-9 and TRBJ2-7, with D possibly being TRBD1 or TRBD2 (5 bases each). Germline CDR1 reads SEHNR; CDR2 reads FQNEAQ (reference sequence). CDR3 length: 14 residues. V was trimmed by 5 bases and J by 5 bases, leaving 16 bases between them. The CDR3 bases are TGTGCCAGCAGCCTTACCTCCGAGGGGAACGAGCAGTACTTC. Amino acid sequence: CASSLTSEGNEQYF.

The V and J genes are TRBV7-3 and TRBJ1-1; D remains ambiguous. Looked up from germline, CDR1 is SGHTA and CDR2 is FQGTGA. The V and J ends lost 2 bases and 4 bases respectively, with 11 bases between them. The length of the CDR3 is 14 residues. The CDR3 nucleotides read TGTGCCAGCAGCTTAGTGGGGTCGGCCACTGAAGCTTTCTTT. It yields the protein CASSLVGSATEAFF.

CDR3 sequence reads: CASSRYRDTEAFF. The CDR3 DNA follows: TGTGCCAGCAGCCGTTACAGGGACACTGAAGCTTTCTTT. The genes are TRBV6-5 and TRBJ1-1; perhaps TRBD1 as D (6 bases). V lost 6 bases and J 3 bases, leaving 11 bases between the germline ends. CDR3 length equals 13 residues. Germline V CDR1 and CDR2: MNHEY, SVGAGI.

This clone occurred a few times. The gene calls are TRBV6-5 and TRBJ2-1, with TRBD2 matching 7 bases. This CDR3 comprises 16 residues. The J segment lost 6 bases and the V segment lost 4 bases, leaving 12 bases of the junction unmatched. Germline lookup yields CDR1 MNHEY and CDR2 SVGAGI. The DNA for the CDR3 is TGTGCCAGCAGTTTCGCGGAGACTAGCATCGCCAATGAGCAGTTCTTC. It translates to CASSFAETSIANEQFF.

V usage is TRBV7-2 and J usage is TRBJ1-5, with 7 bases identical to TRBD1. The CDR3 has 14 residues. Germline V CDR1 and CDR2: SGHTA, FQGNSA. Trimming cost V 5 bases and J 6 bases; bases outside gene matches: 7. The CDR3 region has the DNA TGTGCCAGCAGCCTAAGGGCAGGGGGTCAGCCCCAGCATTTT. Translated: CASSLRAGGQPQHF. Full variable domain (outside the CDR3, taken from reference TRBV7-2 and TRBJ1-5): GAGVSQSPSNKVTEKGKDVELRCDPISGHTALYWYRQSLGQGLEFLIYFQGNSAPDKSGLPSDRFSAERTGGSVSTLTIQRTQQEDSAVYLCASSLRAGGQPQHFGDGTRLSIL.

This clone was seen a single time. J is TRBJ2-1 and V is TRBV5-6, with 11 positions matching TRBD2. There are 15 residues in the CDR3. Per germline, CDR1 SGHDT and CDR2 YYEEEE. The J segment lost 7 bases and the V segment lost 5 bases, leaving 8 bases of the junction unmatched. CDR3 nucleotides: TGTGCCAGCAGTAGGAGACTAGCGGGGAAAAATGAGCAGTTCTTC. Its translation is CASSRRLAGKNEQFF.